Below, 23 T cell receptor beta chains from the same sample are listed, as sequenced in a study of cytomegalovirus exposure and HLA in healthy donors. Use of 60 Vbeta and 13 Jbeta primers characterized the PCR. Assay used: immunoSEQ multiplex PCR; TCRdb lists only in-frame clones, some missing. The sample is made up of some 64,000 clones, and the top ten hold approximately 1.7% of it. The sample comprised PBMCs. The source is a woman aged 30 to 39 in good health and CMV-seronegative.

The V and J genes are TRBV6-6 and TRBJ1-2; TRBD1 is a possible D gene (6 bases). Trimming stripped 7 bases from V and 7 bases from J, with 22 bases between. This CDR3 region has 15 residues. Germline assignment: CDR1 MNHNY and CDR2 SVGAGI (reference sequence). CDR3 coding DNA: TGTGCCAGCAACCCGCAGGGATCAGGGGTTGCTGGCTACACCTTC. The encoded protein is CASNPQGSGVAGYTF.

The chain uses TRBV27 and TRBJ2-7; D is perhaps TRBD2 (5 bases). The germline V gene has CDR1 MNHEY and CDR2 SMNVEV (reference sequence). The CDR3 has 11 amino acids. V lost 6 bases to trimming and J lost 7 bases, with 10 bases between them. The CDR3 loop reads CASRDFGEQYF. As DNA, the CDR3 is TGTGCCAGCAGGGACTTCGGGGAGCAGTACTTC.

This chain connects TRBV7-8 to TRBJ2-7, with D possibly being TRBD1 (5 bases). The CDR3 has 16 residues. The V gene's germline CDR1 is SGHVS and CDR2 FQNEAQ. With 1 base removed from V and 2 bases from J, the gap between germline ends came to 15 bases. CDR3 sequence: CASSLGVRAYAYEQYF. The CDR3 bases are TGTGCCAGCAGCTTAGGTGTCAGGGCTTACGCCTACGAGCAGTACTTC.

This sequence joins TRBV5-1 and TRBJ1-2; no definite D call. The CDR3 runs to 14 residues. Looked up from germline, CDR1 is SGHRS and CDR2 is YFSETQ. The V gene lost 0 bases and the J gene lost 7 bases, with 13 bases spanning the gap. CDR3: CASSLVDSAIGYTF. CDR3 bases: TGCGCCAGCAGCTTGGTGGATAGCGCTATTGGCTACACCTTC.

The chain couples TRBV5-1 to TRBJ2-1; D remains unclear. The germline V gene has CDR1 SGHRS and CDR2 YFSETQ. V was cut by 0 bases and J by 7 bases, with 17 bases left in between. The CDR3 covers 16 residues. The DNA for the CDR3 is TGCGCCAGCAGCTTGGCCTTGAGTAGTTTTTCGAATGAGCAGTTCTTC. This gives the protein CASSLALSSFSNEQFF.

V is TRBV7-3 and J is TRBJ2-1; 10 nucleotides agree with TRBD2. This CDR3 spans 15 amino acids. CDR1 SGHTA and CDR2 FQGTGA come from the germline V gene. The trim removed 1 base at V and 4 bases at J, leaving 1 base unmatched. In DNA form, the CDR3 reads TGTGCCAGCAGCTTAAAACTAGCGGGGTACAATGAGCAGTTCTTC. Translating gives CASSLKLAGYNEQFF.

The chain couples TRBV10-3 to TRBJ2-1; D may be TRBD2 (6 bases). Germline V gives CDR1 ENHRY, CDR2 SYGVKD. This CDR3 spans 15 amino acids. V shed 2 bases and J shed 5 bases, with 13 bases lying between them. In nucleotides, the CDR3 is TGTGCCATCAGTGAGCTGGCAGGAGGGAACAATGAGCAGTTCTTC. Protein: CAISELAGGNNEQFF.

By frequency, this clone is medium-sized (0.01 to 0.1%). The V and J genes are TRBV7-6 and TRBJ2-1; 11 bases fit TRBD2. Germline CDR1 and CDR2: SGHVS and FNYEAQ. V was pared by 1 base and J by 1 base, with 0 bases of the junction left unmatched. The CDR3 totals 16 residues. The CDR3 loop is CASSLGTSGSYNEQFF. The CDR3 nucleotides read TGTGCCAGCAGCTTAGGGACTAGCGGGTCCTACAATGAGCAGTTCTTC.

The chain joins TRBV6-1 to TRBJ2-7, with TRBD2 matching over 7 bases. Germline loops: CDR1 MNHNS, CDR2 SASEGT. V shed 7 bases and J 2 bases; nucleotides not matched to a gene: 11. The CDR3 has 15 amino acids. CDR3 sequence (DNA): TGTGCCAGCACTTCTGGAGCGGGGTTCGCCTACGAGCAGTACTTC. Translating it yields CASTSGAGFAYEQYF.

This chain joins TRBV19 and TRBJ1-5; no reliable D call. The CDR3 consists of 16 residues. The V and J ends lost 1 base and 2 bases respectively, with 12 bases between them. CDR1 and CDR2 (germline): LNHDA, SQIVND (reference sequence). CDR3 sequence reads: CASSIADGRRNQPQHF. The CDR3 region has the DNA TGTGCCAGTAGTATAGCGGACGGGAGACGCAATCAGCCCCAGCATTTT.

The chain uses TRBV4-2 and TRBJ2-7; 7 nucleotides match TRBD2. This CDR3 spans 16 amino acids. Trimming took 4 bases from V and 2 from J; bases not matched to a gene: 11. Per germline, CDR1 LGHNA and CDR2 YNFKEQ. CDR3 in amino acids: CASSPYGGTLAYEQYF. The CDR3 DNA reads as TGTGCCAGCAGCCCCTACGGGGGGACCCTCGCCTACGAGCAGTACTTC.

The rearrangement joins TRBV9 to TRBJ1-5; tentatively, D is TRBD1 (6 bases). Trimming removed 3 bases at V and 7 bases at J, with 17 bases between. Germline CDR1 SGDLS, CDR2 YYNGEE. This CDR3 is 15 amino acids long. Here the CDR3 DNA reads TGTGCCAGCAGCGCCTCGCAGGGGCTAAGCCAGCCCCAGCATTTT. Protein sequence: CASSASQGLSQPQHF.

This chain joins TRBV5-1 and TRBJ1-1; D remains ambiguous. The V and J ends lost 0 bases and 1 base respectively, with 7 bases between them. In germline, CDR1 is SGHRS, CDR2 YFSETQ. The CDR3 is made up of 14 amino acids. CDR3 loop: CASSLGATNTEAFF. For the CDR3, the DNA is TGCGCCAGCAGCTTGGGAGCAACGAACACTGAAGCTTTCTTT. Complete variable domain (other parts from reference TRBV5-1 and TRBJ1-1): KAGVTQTPRYLIKTRGQQVTLSCSPISGHRSVSWYQQTPGQGLQFLFEYFSETQRNKGNFPGRFSGRQFSNSRSEMNVSTLELGDSALYLCASSLGATNTEAFFGQGTRLTVV.

The V gene is TRBV4-1, the J gene TRBJ1-5; TRBD1 might be the D (5 bases). Trimming removed 1 base at V and 2 bases at J, with 9 bases between. There are 15 residues in the CDR3. The germline V gene encodes CDR1 MGHRA and CDR2 YSYEKL. CDR3 amino acids: CASSQVDSRNQPQHF. Written as DNA, the CDR3 is TGCGCCAGCAGCCAAGTTGACAGTCGCAATCAGCCCCAGCATTTT.

The chain combines TRBV27 with TRBJ2-7; 11 bases line up with TRBD1. Trimming cost V 3 bases and J 3 bases; bases outside gene matches: 4. Per germline, CDR1 MNHEY and CDR2 SMNVEV (reference sequence). The CDR3 is 15 amino acids. The CDR3 sequence: CASSFEGTGGYEQYF. CDR3 DNA: TGTGCCAGCAGTTTTGAAGGGACAGGGGGCTACGAGCAGTACTTC.

CDR3 amino acids: CASSVASGVNTGELFF. In DNA form, the CDR3 reads TGTGCCAGCAGCGTAGCCAGCGGGGTTAACACCGGGGAGCTGTTTTTT. V usage is TRBV9 and J usage is TRBJ2-2; 7 bases are a match to TRBD2. V shed 0 bases and J 2 bases; nucleotides not matched to a gene: 4. In germline, CDR1 is SGDLS, CDR2 YYNGEE. This CDR3 contains 16 residues.

This sequence joins TRBV28 and TRBJ1-4, with a possible D match to TRBD1 (6 bases). CDR1 MDHEN and CDR2 SYDVKM come from the germline V gene. The V end lost 3 bases, the J end lost 13 bases, and 12 bases lay between the germline ends. The CDR3 covers 12 residues. DNA for the CDR3: TGTGCCAGCAGTTTTGGGGGCTCCGGACTGTTTTTT. As protein: CASSFGGSGLFF.

This chain connects TRBV9 to TRBJ2-1; 13 nucleotides agree with TRBD2. Per the germline V gene, CDR1 is SGDLS and CDR2 is YYNGEE. The CDR3 totals 16 residues. Unmatched junction bases numbered 7, after V lost 3 bases and J lost 7 bases. CDR3 DNA sequence: TGTGCCAGCAGCGGCCAACTAGCGGGAGGGCCAAATGAGCAGTTCTTC. It translates to CASSGQLAGGPNEQFF.

The rearrangement uses TRBV4-3 and TRBJ1-4; D is unresolved. Trimming took 4 bases from V and 0 from J, leaving 9 bases between them. The CDR3 is 15 amino acids. Germline CDR1 and CDR2: LGHNA and YSLEER. The CDR3 DNA reads TGCGCCAGCAGCCTGGAGAGTGCAACTAATGAAAAACTGTTTTTT. It yields the protein CASSLESATNEKLFF.

This chain uses TRBV30 with TRBJ1-4; the D is unclear. Germline V gives CDR1 GTSNPN, CDR2 SVGIG (reference sequence). V was clipped by 0 bases and J by 11 bases, with 19 bases between them. This CDR3 has 15 amino acids. CDR3 DNA: TGTGCCTGGAGTGTATTGGAGGGCCCGGGAGGGAAACTGTTTTTT. Amino acids: CAWSVLEGPGGKLFF. Full variable domain (outside the CDR3, taken from reference TRBV30 and TRBJ1-4): SQTIHQWPATLVQPVGSPLSLECTVEGTSNPNLYWYRQAAGRGLQLLFYSVGIGQISSEVPQNLSASRPQDRQFILSSKKLLLSDSGFYLCAWSVLEGPGGKLFFGSGTQLSVL.

V gene TRBV30 combines with J gene TRBJ1-2; 9 positions match TRBD1. Looked up from germline, CDR1 is GTSNPN and CDR2 is SVGIG (reference sequence). The CDR3 totals 17 residues. The J segment lost 5 bases and the V segment lost 0 bases, leaving 13 bases of the junction unmatched. CDR3 region: CAWSVRTGAPISYGYTF. Here the CDR3 DNA reads TGTGCCTGGAGTGTACGGACAGGGGCCCCAATCTCATATGGCTACACCTTC.

CDR3 nucleotide sequence: TGTGCCAGCAGCTTACCGGCCAGGGGATTCTCACCCCTCCACTTT. It translates to CASSLPARGFSPLHF. The chain carries TRBV7-9 and TRBJ1-6; tentative D call: TRBD1 (6 bases). V gave up 2 bases and J gave up 10 bases, with 15 bases separating them. Germline V gene sequence: CDR1 SEHNR, CDR2 FQNEAQ (reference sequence). The CDR3 is 15 amino acids. Looking up the rest from reference TRBV7-9 and TRBJ1-6 gives the full variable domain: DTGVSQNPRHKITKRGQNVTFRCDPISEHNRLYWYRQTLGQGPEFLTYFQNEAQLEKSRLLSDRFSAERPKGSFSTLEIQRTEQGDSAMYLCASSLPARGFSPLHFGNGTRLTVT.

The chain carries TRBV18 and TRBJ1-1, with TRBD1 matching 7 bases. Trimming removed 8 bases from V and 7 bases from J; junction bases left unmatched: 16. This CDR3 is built from 15 residues. Looked up from germline, CDR1 is KGHSH and CDR2 is LQKENI. This CDR3 reads CASLEKGALGGEAFF. CDR3 DNA: TGTGCCAGCCTAGAGAAGGGGGCGCTGGGGGGTGAAGCTTTCTTT.